The 5 T cell receptor beta chains presented below share a single source sample, sequenced in a study of Graves' ophthalmopathy and Graves' hyperthyroidism. CDR3 regions of TCR beta were amplified from RNA transcripts. The library came from an HTBI-primed first-round RT-PCR and a second-round multiplex PCR. TCRdb reanalysed the multiplex PCR reads using MiXCR and keeps one entry per CDR3 protein. The profile covers around 590,000 distinct CDR3 sequences, with under 40% appearing a single time and over 3.5% taken by the ten largest. The sequencing input was peripheral blood or thyroid tissue (not recorded which). Every receptor here comes from an adult man with Graves' hyperthyroidism.

This clonotype was observed many times. CDR3 amino acids: CASSLQQGNSPLHF. CDR3 bases: TGTGCCAGCAGCTTGCAGCAGGGAAATTCACCCCTCCACTTT. The chain couples TRBV11-1 to TRBJ1-6; perhaps TRBD1 as D (5 bases). Deletions cut 3 bases from V and 7 bases from J, with 10 bases between. This CDR3 is 14 amino acids long. Germline V CDR1 and CDR2: SGHAT, FQDESV (reference sequence).

This clonotype was recorded at least ten times. The J gene is TRBJ1-2, the V gene TRBV5-6; D gene unclear. Trimming removed 0 bases from V and 4 bases from J, with 7 bases in between. The CDR3 consists of 13 residues. Germline CDR1 reads SGHDT; CDR2 reads YYEEEE. CDR3 in amino acids: CASSLDQVYGYTF. In DNA form, the CDR3 reads TGTGCCAGCAGCTTGGACCAGGTCTATGGCTACACCTTC.

The gene calls are TRBV7-6 and TRBJ1-2; 8 bases fit TRBD1. The germline CDR1 and CDR2 sequences are SGHVS and FNYEAQ. The CDR3 consists of 16 residues. V was pared by 7 bases and J by 6 bases, with 16 bases of the junction left unmatched. CDR3 sequence: CASTLAGGGFIDGYTF. The CDR3 DNA follows: TGTGCCAGCACCCTAGCAGGGGGCGGATTTATCGATGGCTACACCTTC.

This clonotype was picked up many times. The chain couples TRBV5-4 to TRBJ2-7, with D perhaps TRBD1 (6 bases). V gave up 2 bases and J gave up 6 bases, with 12 bases separating them. CDR1 is SGHNT, CDR2 YYREEE, per germline (reference sequence). This CDR3 has 13 amino acids. Written as DNA, the CDR3 is TGTGCCAGCAGCTTCAGGGGTGGCTTCGAGCAGTACTTC. Translation gives CASSFRGGFEQYF.

The chain couples TRBV20-1 to TRBJ2-7; D not resolved. Germline loops: CDR1 DFQATT, CDR2 SNEGSKA (reference sequence). V was cut by 8 bases and J by 0 bases, with 14 bases left in between. CDR3 size: 13 residues. CDR3 region: CSLDPRSSYEQYF. As DNA, the CDR3 is TGCAGTTTAGACCCTAGGAGCTCCTACGAGCAGTACTTC.